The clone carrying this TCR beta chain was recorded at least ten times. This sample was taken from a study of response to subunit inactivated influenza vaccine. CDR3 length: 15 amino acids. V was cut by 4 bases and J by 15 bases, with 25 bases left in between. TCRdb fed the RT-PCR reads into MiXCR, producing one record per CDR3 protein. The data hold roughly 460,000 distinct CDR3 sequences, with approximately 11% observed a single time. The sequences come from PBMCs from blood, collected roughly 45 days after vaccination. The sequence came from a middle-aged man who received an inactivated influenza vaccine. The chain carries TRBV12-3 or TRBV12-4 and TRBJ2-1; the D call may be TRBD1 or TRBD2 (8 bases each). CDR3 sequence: CASSSVKRGTGMLFF. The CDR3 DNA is TGTGCCAGCAGTTCGGTCAAGCGGGGGACAGGTATGCTGTTCTTC.